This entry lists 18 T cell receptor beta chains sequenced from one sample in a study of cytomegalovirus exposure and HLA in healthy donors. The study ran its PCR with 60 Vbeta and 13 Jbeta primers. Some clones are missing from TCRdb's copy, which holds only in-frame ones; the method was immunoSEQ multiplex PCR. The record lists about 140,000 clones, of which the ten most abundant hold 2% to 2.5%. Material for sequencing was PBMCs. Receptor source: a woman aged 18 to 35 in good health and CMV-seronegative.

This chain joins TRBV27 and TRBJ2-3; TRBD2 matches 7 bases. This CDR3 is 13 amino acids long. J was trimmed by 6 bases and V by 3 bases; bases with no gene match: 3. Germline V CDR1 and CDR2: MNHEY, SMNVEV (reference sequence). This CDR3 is CASSFREADTQYF. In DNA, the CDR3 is TGTGCCAGCAGTTTCCGGGAGGCTGATACGCAGTATTTT.

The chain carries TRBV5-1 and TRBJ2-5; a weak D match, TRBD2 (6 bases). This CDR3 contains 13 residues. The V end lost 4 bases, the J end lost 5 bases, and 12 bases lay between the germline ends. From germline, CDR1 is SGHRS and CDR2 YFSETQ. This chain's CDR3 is CASSKGAGETQYF. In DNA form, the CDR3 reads TGCGCCAGCAGCAAAGGGGCGGGGGAGACCCAGTACTTC.

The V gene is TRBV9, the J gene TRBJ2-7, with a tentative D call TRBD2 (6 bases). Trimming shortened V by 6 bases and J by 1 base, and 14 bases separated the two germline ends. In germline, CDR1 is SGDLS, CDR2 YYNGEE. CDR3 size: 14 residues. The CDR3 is CASTGTQVSYEQYV. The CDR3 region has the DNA TGTGCCAGCACGGGGACTCAAGTTTCCTACGAGCAGTACGTC.

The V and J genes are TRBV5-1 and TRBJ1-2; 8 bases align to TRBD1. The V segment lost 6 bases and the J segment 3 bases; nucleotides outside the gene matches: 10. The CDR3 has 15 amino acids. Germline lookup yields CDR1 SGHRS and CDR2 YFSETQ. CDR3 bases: TGCGCCAGCACCAGATATACGACAGGGGACTATGGCTACACCTTC. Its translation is CASTRYTTGDYGYTF.

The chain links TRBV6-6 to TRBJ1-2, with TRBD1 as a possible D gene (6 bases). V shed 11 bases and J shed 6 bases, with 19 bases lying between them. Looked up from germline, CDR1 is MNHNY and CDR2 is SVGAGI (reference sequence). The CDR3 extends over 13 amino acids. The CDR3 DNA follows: TGTGCCGCGCAACGGGGGGCGAACCATGGCTACACCTTC. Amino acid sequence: CAAQRGANHGYTF.

CDR3 in amino acids: CASSTHHRGLAGPDTQYF. CDR3 coding DNA: TGTGCCAGCAGTACACATCACCGGGGACTAGCGGGTCCAGATACGCAGTATTTT. The V and J genes are TRBV27 and TRBJ2-3, with TRBD2 matching over 12 bases. V shed 5 bases, J shed 4 bases, and the junction held 13 bases outside the gene matches. CDR1 and CDR2 (germline): MNHEY, SMNVEV (reference sequence). The CDR3 consists of 18 residues.

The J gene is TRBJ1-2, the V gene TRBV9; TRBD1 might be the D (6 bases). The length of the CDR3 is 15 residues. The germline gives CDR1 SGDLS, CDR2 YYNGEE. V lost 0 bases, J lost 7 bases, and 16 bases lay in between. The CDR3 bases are TGTGCCAGCAGCGTAGATGGGGGCACTGGGGGTGGCTACACCTTC. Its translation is CASSVDGGTGGGYTF. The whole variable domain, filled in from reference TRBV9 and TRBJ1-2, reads DSGVTQTPKHLITATGQRVTLRCSPRSGDLSVYWYQQSLDQGLQFLIQYYNGEERAKGNILERFSAQQFPDLHSELNLSSLELGDSALYFCASSVDGGTGGGYTFGSGTRLTVV.

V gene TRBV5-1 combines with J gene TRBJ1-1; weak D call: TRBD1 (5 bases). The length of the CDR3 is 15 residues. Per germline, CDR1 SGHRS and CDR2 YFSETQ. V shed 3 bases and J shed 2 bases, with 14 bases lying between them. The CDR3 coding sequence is TGCGCCAGCAGCTGGAGGGGCGGCCGAAACACTGAAGCTTTCTTT. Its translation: CASSWRGGRNTEAFF.

The CDR3 region is CASSLGRQGAQTEAFF. CDR3 nucleotides: TGTGCCAGCAGCTTAGGCCGACAGGGGGCGCAAACTGAAGCTTTCTTT. This rearrangement joins TRBV13 to TRBJ1-1; 10 bases fit TRBD1. Trimming at V came to 0 bases and at J to 5 bases, leaving 6 bases not matched to a gene. The CDR3 is 16 amino acids. CDR1 is PRHDT, CDR2 FYEKMQ, per germline (reference sequence).

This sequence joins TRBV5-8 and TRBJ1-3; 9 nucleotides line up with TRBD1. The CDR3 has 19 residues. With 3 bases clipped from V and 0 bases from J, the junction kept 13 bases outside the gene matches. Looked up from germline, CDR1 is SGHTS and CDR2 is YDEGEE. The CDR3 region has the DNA TGTGCCAGCAGCTGGCGGGACAGGGTAGTGGCTGACTCTGGAAACACCATATATTTT. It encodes CASSWRDRVVADSGNTIYF.

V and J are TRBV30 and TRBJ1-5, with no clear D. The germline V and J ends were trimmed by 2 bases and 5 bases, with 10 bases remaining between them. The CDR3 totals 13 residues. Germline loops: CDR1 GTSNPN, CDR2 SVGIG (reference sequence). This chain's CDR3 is CAWSKSEDQPQHF. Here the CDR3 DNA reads TGTGCCTGGAGTAAGTCAGAGGATCAGCCCCAGCATTTT.

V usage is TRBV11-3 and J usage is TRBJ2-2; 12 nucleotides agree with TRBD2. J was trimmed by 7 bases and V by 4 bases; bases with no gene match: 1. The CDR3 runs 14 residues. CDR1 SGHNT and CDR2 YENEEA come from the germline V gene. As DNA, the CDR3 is TGTGCCAGCAGCTCGGGACTAGCGGGCGGGGAGCTGTTTTTT. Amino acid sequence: CASSSGLAGGELFF.

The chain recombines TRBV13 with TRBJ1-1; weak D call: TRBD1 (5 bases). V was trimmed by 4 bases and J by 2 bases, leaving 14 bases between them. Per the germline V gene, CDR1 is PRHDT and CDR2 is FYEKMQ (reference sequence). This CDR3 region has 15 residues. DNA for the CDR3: TGTGCCAGCAGCTCGACAGCGGGGGAAAACACTGAAGCTTTCTTT. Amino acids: CASSSTAGENTEAFF.

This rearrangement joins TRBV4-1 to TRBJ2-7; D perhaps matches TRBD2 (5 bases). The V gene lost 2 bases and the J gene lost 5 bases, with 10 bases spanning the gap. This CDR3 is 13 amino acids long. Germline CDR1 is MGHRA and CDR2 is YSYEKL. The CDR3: CASSQRGRDEQYF. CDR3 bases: TGCGCCAGCAGCCAACGAGGGAGAGACGAGCAGTACTTC.

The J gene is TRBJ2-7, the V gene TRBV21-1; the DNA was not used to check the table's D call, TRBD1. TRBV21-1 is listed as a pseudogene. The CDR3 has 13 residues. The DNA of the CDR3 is TGTGCCAGCAGCAAAGCCGGACAGCTCGAGCAGTACGTC. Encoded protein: CASSKAGQLEQYV.

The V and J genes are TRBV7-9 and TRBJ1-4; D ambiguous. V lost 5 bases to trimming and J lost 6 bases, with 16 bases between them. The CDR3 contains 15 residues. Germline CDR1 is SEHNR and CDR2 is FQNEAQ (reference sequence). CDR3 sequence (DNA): TGTGCCAGCAGCGATCCGGGATCCCGGGATGAAAAACTGTTTTTT. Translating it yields CASSDPGSRDEKLFF.

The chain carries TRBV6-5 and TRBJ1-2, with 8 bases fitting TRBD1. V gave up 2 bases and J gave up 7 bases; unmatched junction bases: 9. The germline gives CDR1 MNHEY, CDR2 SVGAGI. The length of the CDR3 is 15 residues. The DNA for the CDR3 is TGTGCCAGCAGTTACCCTCAAGGGACAGGTTTTGGCTACACCTTC. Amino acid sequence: CASSYPQGTGFGYTF.

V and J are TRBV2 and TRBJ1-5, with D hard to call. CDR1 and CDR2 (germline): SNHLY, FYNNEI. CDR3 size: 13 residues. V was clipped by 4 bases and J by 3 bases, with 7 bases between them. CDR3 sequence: CASSADNNQPQHF. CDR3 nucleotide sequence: TGTGCCAGCAGTGCCGACAACAATCAGCCCCAGCATTTT.